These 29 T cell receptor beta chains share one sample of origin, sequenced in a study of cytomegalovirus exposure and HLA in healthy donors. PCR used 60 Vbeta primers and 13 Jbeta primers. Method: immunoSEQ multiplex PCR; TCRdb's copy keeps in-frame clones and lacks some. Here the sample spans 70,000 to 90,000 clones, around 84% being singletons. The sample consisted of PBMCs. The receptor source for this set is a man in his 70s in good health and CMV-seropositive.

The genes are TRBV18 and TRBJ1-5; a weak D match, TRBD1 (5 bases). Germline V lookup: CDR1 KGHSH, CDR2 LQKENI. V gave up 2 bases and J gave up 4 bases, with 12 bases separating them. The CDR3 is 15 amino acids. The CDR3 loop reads CASSPTDSPNQPQHF. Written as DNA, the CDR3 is TGTGCCAGCTCACCAACAGACAGTCCTAATCAGCCCCAGCATTTT.

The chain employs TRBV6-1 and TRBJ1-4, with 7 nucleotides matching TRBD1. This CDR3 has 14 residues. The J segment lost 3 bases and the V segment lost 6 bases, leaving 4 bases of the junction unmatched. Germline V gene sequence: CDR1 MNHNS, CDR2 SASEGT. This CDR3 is CASRAGTANEKLFF. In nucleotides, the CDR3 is TGTGCCAGCAGGGCCGGGACAGCTAATGAAAAACTGTTTTTT.

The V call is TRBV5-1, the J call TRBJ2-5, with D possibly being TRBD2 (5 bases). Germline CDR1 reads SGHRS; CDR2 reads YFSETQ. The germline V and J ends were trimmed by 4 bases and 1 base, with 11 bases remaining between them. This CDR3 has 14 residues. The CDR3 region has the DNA TGCGCCAGCAGCAGGACTGCCGCCCAAGAGACCCAGTACTTC. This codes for CASSRTAAQETQYF.

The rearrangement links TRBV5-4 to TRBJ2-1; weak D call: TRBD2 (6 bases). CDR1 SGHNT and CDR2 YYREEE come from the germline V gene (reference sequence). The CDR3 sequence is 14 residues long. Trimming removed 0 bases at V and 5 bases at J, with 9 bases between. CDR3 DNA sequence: TGTGCCAGCAGCTTGGTAGCGGAGAACAATGAGCAGTTCTTC. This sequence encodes CASSLVAENNEQFF.

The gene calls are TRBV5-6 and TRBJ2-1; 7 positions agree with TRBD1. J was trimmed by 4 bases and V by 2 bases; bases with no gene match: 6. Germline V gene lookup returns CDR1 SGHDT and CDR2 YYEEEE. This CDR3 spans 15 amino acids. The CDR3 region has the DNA TGTGCCAGCAGCTTAACCGGGACAGCTTACAATGAGCAGTTCTTC. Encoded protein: CASSLTGTAYNEQFF.

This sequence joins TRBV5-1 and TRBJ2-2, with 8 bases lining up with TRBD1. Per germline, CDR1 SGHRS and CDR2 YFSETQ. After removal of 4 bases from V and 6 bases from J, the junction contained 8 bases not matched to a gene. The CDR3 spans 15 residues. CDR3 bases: TGCGCCAGCAGCATGCACTTACAGGGGGCCGGGGAGCTGTTTTTT. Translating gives CASSMHLQGAGELFF. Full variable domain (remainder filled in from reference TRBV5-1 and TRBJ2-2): KAGVTQTPRYLIKTRGQQVTLSCSPISGHRSVSWYQQTPGQGLQFLFEYFSETQRNKGNFPGRFSGRQFSNSRSEMNVSTLELGDSALYLCASSMHLQGAGELFFGEGSRLTVL.

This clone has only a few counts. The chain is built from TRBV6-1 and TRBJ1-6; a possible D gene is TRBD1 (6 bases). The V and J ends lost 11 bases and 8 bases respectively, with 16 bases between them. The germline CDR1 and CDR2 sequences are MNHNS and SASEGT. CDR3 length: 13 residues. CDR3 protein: CASSGGRDSPLHF. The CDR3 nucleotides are TGTGCCTCGTCCGGGGGGCGAGATTCACCCCTCCACTTT.

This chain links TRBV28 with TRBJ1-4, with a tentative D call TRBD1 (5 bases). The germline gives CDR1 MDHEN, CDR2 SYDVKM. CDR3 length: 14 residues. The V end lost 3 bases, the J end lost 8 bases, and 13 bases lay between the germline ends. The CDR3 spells CASSLGGNREKLFF. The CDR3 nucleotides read TGTGCCAGCAGTTTGGGGGGAAATAGGGAAAAACTGTTTTTT.

Here the CDR3 reads CASSQSAGLEKLFF. The CDR3 DNA reads as TGTGCCAGCAGCCAATCGGCGGGGCTTGAAAAACTGTTTTTT. The chain joins TRBV16 to TRBJ1-4, with a tentative D call TRBD1 (5 bases). Deletions cut 0 bases from V and 7 bases from J, with 9 bases between. Per germline, CDR1 KGHSY and CDR2 FQNENV. The CDR3 totals 14 residues.

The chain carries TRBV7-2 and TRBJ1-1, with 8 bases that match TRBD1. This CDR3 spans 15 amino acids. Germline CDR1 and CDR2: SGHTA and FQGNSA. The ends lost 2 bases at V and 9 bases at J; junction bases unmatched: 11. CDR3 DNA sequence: TGTGCCAGCAGCTTAAAATCCAGGGGGCGAGTAAAAGCTTTCTTT. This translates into CASSLKSRGRVKAFF.

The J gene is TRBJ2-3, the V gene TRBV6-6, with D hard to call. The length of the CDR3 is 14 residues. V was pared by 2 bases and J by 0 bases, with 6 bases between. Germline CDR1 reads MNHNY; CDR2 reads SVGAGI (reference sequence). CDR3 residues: CASSYHSSTDTQYF. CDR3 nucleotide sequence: TGTGCCAGCAGTTACCACAGTAGCACAGATACGCAGTATTTT.

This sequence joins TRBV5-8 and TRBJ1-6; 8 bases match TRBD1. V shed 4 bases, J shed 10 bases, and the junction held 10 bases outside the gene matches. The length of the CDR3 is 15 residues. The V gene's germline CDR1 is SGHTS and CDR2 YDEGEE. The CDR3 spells CASSDRDRIVSPLHF. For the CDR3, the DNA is TGTGCCAGCAGCGACCGGGACAGGATAGTCTCACCCCTCCACTTT.

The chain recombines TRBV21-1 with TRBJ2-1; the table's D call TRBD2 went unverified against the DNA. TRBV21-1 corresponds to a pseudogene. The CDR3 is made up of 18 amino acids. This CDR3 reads CASSPKAAPSGAAHEQFF. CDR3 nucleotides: TGTGCCAGCAGCCCAAAAGCGGCCCCCAGCGGGGCTGCCCATGAGCAGTTCTTC.

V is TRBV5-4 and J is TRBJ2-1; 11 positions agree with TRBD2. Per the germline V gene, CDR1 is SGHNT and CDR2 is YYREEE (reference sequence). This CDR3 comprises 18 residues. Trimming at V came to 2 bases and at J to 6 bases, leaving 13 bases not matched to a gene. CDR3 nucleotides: TGTGCCAGCAGCTTCCCCCCAAGTGGACTAGCGGGCAGCAATGAGCAGTTCTTC. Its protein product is CASSFPPSGLAGSNEQFF.

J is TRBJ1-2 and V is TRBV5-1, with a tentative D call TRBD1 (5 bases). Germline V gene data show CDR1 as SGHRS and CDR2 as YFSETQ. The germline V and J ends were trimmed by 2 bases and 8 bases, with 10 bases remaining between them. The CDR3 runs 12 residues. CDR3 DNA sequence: TGCGCCAGCAGCTTCCAGGGTCAAGGCTACACCTTC. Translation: CASSFQGQGYTF. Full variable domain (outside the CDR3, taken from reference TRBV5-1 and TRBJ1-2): KAGVTQTPRYLIKTRGQQVTLSCSPISGHRSVSWYQQTPGQGLQFLFEYFSETQRNKGNFPGRFSGRQFSNSRSEMNVSTLELGDSALYLCASSFQGQGYTFGSGTRLTVV.

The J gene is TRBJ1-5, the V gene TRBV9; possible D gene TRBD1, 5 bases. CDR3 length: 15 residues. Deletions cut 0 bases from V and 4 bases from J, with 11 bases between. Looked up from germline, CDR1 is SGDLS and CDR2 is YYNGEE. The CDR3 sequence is CASSVGAGLNQPQHF. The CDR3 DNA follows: TGTGCCAGCAGCGTAGGGGCAGGGTTGAATCAGCCCCAGCATTTT.

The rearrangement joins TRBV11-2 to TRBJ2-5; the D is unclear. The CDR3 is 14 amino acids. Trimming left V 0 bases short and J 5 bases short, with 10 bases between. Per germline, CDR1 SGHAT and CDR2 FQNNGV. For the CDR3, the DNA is TGTGCCAGCAGCTTAGAAGTTTCCGGTGAGACCCAGTACTTC. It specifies CASSLEVSGETQYF.

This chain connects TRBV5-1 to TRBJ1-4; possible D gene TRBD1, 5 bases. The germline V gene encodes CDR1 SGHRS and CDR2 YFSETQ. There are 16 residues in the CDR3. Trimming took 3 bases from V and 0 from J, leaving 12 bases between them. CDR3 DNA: TGCGCCAGCAGCTCCGTTACAGGTGCAACTAATGAAAAACTGTTTTTT. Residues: CASSSVTGATNEKLFF.

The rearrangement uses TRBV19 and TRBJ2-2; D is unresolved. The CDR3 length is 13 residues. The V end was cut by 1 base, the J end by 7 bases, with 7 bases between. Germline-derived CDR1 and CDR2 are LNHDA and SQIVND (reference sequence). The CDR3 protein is CASSIGLVGELFF. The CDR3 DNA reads TGTGCCAGTAGTATAGGGCTTGTCGGGGAGCTGTTTTTT.

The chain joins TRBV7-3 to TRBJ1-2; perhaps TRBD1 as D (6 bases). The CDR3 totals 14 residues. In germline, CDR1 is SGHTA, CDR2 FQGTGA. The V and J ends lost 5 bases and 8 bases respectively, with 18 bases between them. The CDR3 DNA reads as TGTGCCAGCAGCCCCCATCAGGGGCTCCAGGGCTACACCTTC. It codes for CASSPHQGLQGYTF.

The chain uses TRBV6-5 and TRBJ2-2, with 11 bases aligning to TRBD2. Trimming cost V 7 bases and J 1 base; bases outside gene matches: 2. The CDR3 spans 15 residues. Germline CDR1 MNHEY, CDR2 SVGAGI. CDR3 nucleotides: TGTGCCAGCAAAACTAGCGGGGGGAACACCGGGGAGCTGTTTTTT. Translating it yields CASKTSGGNTGELFF.

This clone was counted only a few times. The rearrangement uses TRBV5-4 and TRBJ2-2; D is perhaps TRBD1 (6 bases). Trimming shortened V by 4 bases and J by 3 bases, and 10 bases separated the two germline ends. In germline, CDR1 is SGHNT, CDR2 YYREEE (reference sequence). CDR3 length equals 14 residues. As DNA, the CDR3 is TGTGCCAGCAGCACCCGACAGGACACCGGGGAGCTGTTTTTT. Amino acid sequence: CASSTRQDTGELFF.

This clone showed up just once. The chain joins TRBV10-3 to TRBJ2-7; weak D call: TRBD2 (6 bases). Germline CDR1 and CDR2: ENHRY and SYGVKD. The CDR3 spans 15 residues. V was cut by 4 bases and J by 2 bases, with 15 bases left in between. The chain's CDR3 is CAISGASEGPYEQYF. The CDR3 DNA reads TGTGCCATCAGTGGAGCTTCGGAGGGGCCCTACGAGCAGTACTTC.

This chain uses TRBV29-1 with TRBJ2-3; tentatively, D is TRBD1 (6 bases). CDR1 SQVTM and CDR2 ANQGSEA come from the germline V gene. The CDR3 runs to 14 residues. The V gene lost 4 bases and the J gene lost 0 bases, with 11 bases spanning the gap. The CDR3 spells CSVGQGLSTDTQYF. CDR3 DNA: TGCAGCGTTGGTCAGGGGCTGAGCACAGATACGCAGTATTTT.

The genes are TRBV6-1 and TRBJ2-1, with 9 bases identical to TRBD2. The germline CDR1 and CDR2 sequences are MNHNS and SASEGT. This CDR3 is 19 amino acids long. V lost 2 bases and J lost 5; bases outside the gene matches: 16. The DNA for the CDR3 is TGTGCCAGCAGTGAAACAGTTGGGCTAGCGGGACTTTCCGACAATGAGCAGTTCTTC. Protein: CASSETVGLAGLSDNEQFF.

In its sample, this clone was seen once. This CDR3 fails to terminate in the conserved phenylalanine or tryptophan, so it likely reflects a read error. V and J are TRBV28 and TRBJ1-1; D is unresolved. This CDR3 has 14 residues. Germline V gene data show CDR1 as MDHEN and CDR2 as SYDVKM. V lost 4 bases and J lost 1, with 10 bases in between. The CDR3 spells CASSSEGRNTEAFL. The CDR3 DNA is TGTGCCAGCAGTTCCGAAGGGAGGAACACTGAAGCTTTCCTT.

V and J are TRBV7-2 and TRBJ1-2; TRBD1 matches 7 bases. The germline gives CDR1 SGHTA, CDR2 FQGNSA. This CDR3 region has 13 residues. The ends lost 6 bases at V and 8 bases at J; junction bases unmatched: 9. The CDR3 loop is CASRDRQGDGYTF. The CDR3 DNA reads TGTGCCAGCAGAGACCGACAGGGTGACGGCTACACCTTC.

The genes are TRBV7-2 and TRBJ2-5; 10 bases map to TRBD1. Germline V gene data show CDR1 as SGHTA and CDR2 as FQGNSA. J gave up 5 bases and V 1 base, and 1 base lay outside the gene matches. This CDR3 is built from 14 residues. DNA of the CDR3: TGTGCCAGCAGCTTAGGGACAGGGGGGGAGACCCAGTACTTC. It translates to CASSLGTGGETQYF.

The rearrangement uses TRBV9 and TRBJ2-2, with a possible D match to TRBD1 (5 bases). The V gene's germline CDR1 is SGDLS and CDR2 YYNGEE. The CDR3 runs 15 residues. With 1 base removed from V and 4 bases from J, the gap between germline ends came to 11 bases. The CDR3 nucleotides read TGTGCCAGCAGCGTACAAGGGGCGCTCACCGGGGAGCTGTTTTTT. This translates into CASSVQGALTGELFF.